Following are 9 T cell receptor beta chains from one sample sequenced in a study of cytomegalovirus exposure and HLA in healthy donors. The method was immunoSEQ multiplex PCR; TCRdb's version includes in-frame clones alone and lacks a portion of them. The sample lists about 74,000 clones, 94% occurring once. Input material: PBMCs. The receptor source for this set is a man aged 18-30 years in good health and CMV-seropositive.

The chain carries TRBV28 and TRBJ1-2; D gene unclear. V was shortened by 7 bases and J by 1 base, with 13 bases between the two germline ends. CDR1 is MDHEN, CDR2 SYDVKM, per germline. This CDR3 is built from 14 residues. CDR3: CASKSPAGNYGYTF. The CDR3 DNA follows: TGTGCCAGCAAGTCCCCGGCGGGTAACTATGGCTACACCTTC.

The chain employs TRBV27 and TRBJ1-1, with TRBD1 identical over 8 bases. The CDR3 length is 16 residues. The V segment lost 6 bases and the J segment 2 bases; nucleotides outside the gene matches: 11. The germline CDR1 and CDR2 sequences are MNHEY and SMNVEV (reference sequence). DNA for the CDR3: TGTGCCAGCAGACCGCCCGGACAGGGTTTCAACACTGAAGCTTTCTTT. It translates to CASRPPGQGFNTEAFF.

J is TRBJ2-7 and V is TRBV6-5; perhaps TRBD2 as D (7 bases). CDR1 and CDR2 from the germline V gene are MNHEY and SVGAGI. This CDR3 comprises 13 residues. Between the trimmed V and J ends, which lost 5 bases and 12 bases, there was a span of 20 bases. CDR3 DNA: TGTGCCAGCAGTCCCCCAGGGGAGGGCCTGCCGTACTTC. Its translation: CASSPPGEGLPYF.

This sequence joins TRBV5-1 and TRBJ2-7, with D perhaps matching TRBD2 (5 bases). The CDR3 is made up of 13 amino acids. The germline V gene has CDR1 SGHRS and CDR2 YFSETQ. V lost 0 bases to trimming and J lost 5 bases, with 9 bases between them. This CDR3 is CASSLGGGDEQYF. The CDR3 DNA follows: TGCGCCAGCAGCTTGGGTGGAGGCGACGAGCAGTACTTC.

The rearrangement uses TRBV28 and TRBJ2-7; D gene unclear. V lost 4 bases to trimming and J lost 0 bases, with 22 bases between them. CDR1 and CDR2 from the germline V gene are MDHEN and SYDVKM. CDR3 length: 18 residues. This chain's CDR3 is CASSSPDGVLPSSYEQYF. The DNA of the CDR3 is TGTGCCAGCAGTTCTCCCGACGGTGTCCTACCTAGCTCCTACGAGCAGTACTTC. The whole variable domain, remainder taken from reference TRBV28 and TRBJ2-7, is DVKVTQSSRYLVKRTGEKVFLECVQDMDHENMFWYRQDPGLGLRLIYFSYDVKMKEKGDIPEGYSVSREKKERFSLILESASTNQTSMYLCASSSPDGVLPSSYEQYFGPGTRLTVT.

V gene TRBV4-2 combines with J gene TRBJ2-1; 8 bases match TRBD2. This CDR3 spans 14 amino acids. Trimming removed 1 base from V and 4 bases from J; junction bases left unmatched: 0. CDR1 is LGHNA, CDR2 YNFKEQ, per germline. CDR3 protein: CASSQVAGYNEQFF. The CDR3 DNA follows: TGTGCCAGCAGCCAAGTAGCGGGATACAATGAGCAGTTCTTC.

This rearrangement joins TRBV30 to TRBJ2-3; 10 bases are shared with TRBD1. Germline CDR1 GTSNPN, CDR2 SVGIG (reference sequence). CDR3 size: 12 residues. The CDR3 sequence: CAGTGGTDTQYF. CDR3 DNA sequence: TGTGCAGGGACAGGGGGCACAGATACGCAGTATTTT.

V is TRBV4-2 and J is TRBJ1-5, with 10 bases fitting TRBD1. Germline V gene lookup returns CDR1 LGHNA and CDR2 YNFKEQ. Trimming cost V 2 bases and J 5 bases; bases outside gene matches: 12. CDR3 length equals 18 residues. Written as DNA, the CDR3 is TGTGCCAGCAGCCAAATTGGGGTGACAGGGGGCTTGGATCAGCCCCAGCATTTT. This translates into CASSQIGVTGGLDQPQHF.

The chain uses TRBV18 and TRBJ1-5; 7 bases map to TRBD1. The germline gives CDR1 KGHSH, CDR2 LQKENI. CDR3 length: 17 residues. V lost 2 bases and J lost 2; bases outside the gene matches: 9. CDR3 sequence reads: CASSPSEGDRGNQPQHF. The CDR3 nucleotides are TGTGCCAGCTCACCATCGGAGGGTGACAGGGGCAATCAGCCCCAGCATTTT.